Sequencing of this T cell receptor (beta chain) was carried out in a study of cytomegalovirus exposure and HLA in healthy donors. The overall study: The 120 validation repertoires, a later analysis reported, used the same platform as the roughly 660 repertoires from the first cohort.

Sequencing used immunoSEQ multiplex PCR; TCRdb keeps in-frame clones, though not all of them. The sample records about 83,000 clones, 96% being singletons. Germline CDR1 and CDR2: KGHSH and LQKENI. V lost 3 bases, J lost 2 bases, and 5 bases stayed unmatched. This CDR3 region has 15 residues. V gene TRBV18 combines with J gene TRBJ2-7, with 9 bases lining up with TRBD1. Sequencing was done on a sample of PBMCs. This sequence originates from a young woman in good health and CMV-seronegative. In DNA, the CDR3 is TGTGCCAGCTCACCCCGACAGGGGGGCCCCTACGAGCAGTACTTC. It codes for CASSPRQGGPYEQYF.